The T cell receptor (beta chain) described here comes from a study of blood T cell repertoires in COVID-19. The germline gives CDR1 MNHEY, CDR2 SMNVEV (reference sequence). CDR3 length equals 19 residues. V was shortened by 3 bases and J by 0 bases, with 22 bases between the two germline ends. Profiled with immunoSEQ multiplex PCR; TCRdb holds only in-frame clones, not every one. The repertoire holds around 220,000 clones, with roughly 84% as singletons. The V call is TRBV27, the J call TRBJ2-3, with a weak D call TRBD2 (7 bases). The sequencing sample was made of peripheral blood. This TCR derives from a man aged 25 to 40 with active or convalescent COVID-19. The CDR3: CASSFRGASFVPSTDTQYF. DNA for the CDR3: TGTGCCAGCAGTTTCCGGGGGGCATCGTTTGTTCCTAGCACAGATACGCAGTATTTT.